This record concerns one TCR beta chain sequence. The specificity of this receptor is unknown. The sample holds no much larger clone one base away, and base qualities are not on file. The sample originates from a study of regulatory T cells in long-lasting Graves disease (dated by TCRdb to 2020 to 2022). At the level of the whole study: Patients with newly diagnosed Graves' disease had been on antithyroid drugs for under 3 months. Patients with persistent Graves' disease were compared with patients with newly diagnosed Graves' disease using TCR sequencing and RNA sequencing of peripheral blood. TCR sequencing covered 13 persistent and roughly 20 newly diagnosed Graves' disease patients, about 35 samples in total. The study was registered as a clinical trial and conducted in China. What the study reported, not specific to this receptor: TRBV28, TRBJ1-2 and TRBJ2-5 were preferentially used in persistent disease, while TRBV20-1 and TRBJ2-1 were favored in newly diagnosed disease. Only the TCR beta chain was sequenced and analyzed. Only peripheral blood was studied, because thyroid tissue, the primary lesion, was inaccessible. The authors acknowledged the small sample size as a limitation that may reduce accuracy. A larger number of public clonotypes was shared among persistent patients (about 2,700) than among newly diagnosed patients (about 990). Compared with newly diagnosed patients, persistent Graves' disease patients had lower TCR Shannon entropy and fewer highly expanded clones, which suggests clonal expansion.

V is trimmed back by 5 bases and J by 6 bases, and the junction contains 10 bases that no gene match accounts for. The CDR3 runs 15 amino acids, cysteine and phenylalanine included. The CDR3 DNA has 45 bases and is translated from base 1. From a lookup of the germline V gene (reference sequence), CDR1 and CDR2 are LGHDT and YNNKEL. Read against the paper, the sample's time point label means: newly diagnosed GD, antithyroid drugs for less than 3 months. RNA was extracted from PBMCs in TRIzol for both TCR sequencing and RNA sequencing. The diagnosis of Graves' disease was made according to American Thyroid Association guidelines. Recruitment of patients was carried out at an endocrinology department in Xi'an, China. Each patient gave approximately 10 milliliters of peripheral blood, collected in an EDTA anticoagulant tube. Ficoll Paque Plus density gradient separation was used to isolate PBMCs, and no further T cell sorting was performed. An Agilent 2100 Bioanalyzer and agarose gel were used to check RNA quality, and a NanoDrop 2000 was used to measure RNA concentration.

Libraries were made using multiplex PCR. TCRdb records Illumina HiSeq 4000 as the sequencer. iRepertoire HTBI primers and Arm-PCR amplification of CDR3 regions were used to construct TCR beta libraries. Before sequencing, the PCR products went through gel purification. In the authors' own workflow: Gene usage analysis of CDR3 amino acid clonotypes used the approximately 56 TRBV and 14 to 15 TRBJ segments found across samples. COPE and FqMerger were used to merge the filtered high-quality paired reads into contigs. Contigs were aligned with BLAST to IMGT TRBV, TRBD and TRBJ reference genes, and CDR3 was defined per IMGT. Highly expanded clones were defined as clonotypes with a frequency above 0.1%. Shannon entropy served as the measure of repertoire diversity, while the Gini coefficient captured V-J evenness. A clonotype found in more than one individual was treated as public. TCRdb handled the public reads itself, with Q25 trimming in fastp and clone calling in MiXCR, and kept productive beta chains. For every CDR3 protein sequence, its rows merge into one entry that carries the most common genes and DNA. These V and J calls derive from TCRdb rather than the authors' analysis. A total of about 520,000 distinct CDR3 sequences appear in this sample, 12% of them only once. The top ten constitute about 8.9% of the sample.

This sample also appeared in a second study, on T cells in Graves' hyperthyroidism and ophthalmopathy. As the second study states: Stable Graves' hyperthyroidism was defined as the absence of progression to ophthalmopathy over 18 months of follow-up. The hyperthyroidism patients were between 18 and 65 years old and newly diagnosed, with a disease duration of less than 2 months. The study excluded patients with uncontrolled infections, other autoimmune diseases, pregnancy or lactation. Clinical symptoms, serum thyroxine and TRAb, thyroid ultrasound, and orbital computed tomography formed the basis for the diagnoses. The first round of RT-PCR for the TCR CDR3 was performed with the HTBI primer set and the Qiagen OneStep RT-PCR kit. Most expanded thyroid clonotypes (frequency above 0.001) were also detected in blood, suggesting blood repertoires may reflect thyroid immune responses. A model built on a 13 V-J signature distinguished ophthalmopathy from stable hyperthyroidism, reaching 85% to 90% sensitivity and approximately 83% specificity in cross-validation and 80%/75% in testing. In validation, the model predicted progression to ophthalmopathy with about 71% sensitivity and less than 75% specificity, a median of about 6.7 months before onset. To identify TCR V-J signatures that set the groups apart, the researchers used a discovery cohort of 90 to 100 patients, made up of 40 to 45 with Graves' ophthalmopathy and about 59 with stable Graves' hyperthyroidism. Prospective prediction of ophthalmopathy was tested in an independent validation cohort of approximately 19 hyperthyroidism patients and roughly 16 patients who later progressed to ophthalmopathy. The 100 or so discovery patients were divided at random into training and test sets in a 7:3 ratio. In addition, the study compared T-cell repertoires in thyroid tissue and in blood from several Graves' hyperthyroidism patients. Following sampling, methimazole starting at 30 mg daily was given to hyperthyroidism patients, and high-dose intravenous methylprednisolone was given to ophthalmopathy patients. The libraries were constructed in a second round of multiplex PCR and then size-selected and purified. Sequencing of the libraries was done on an Illumina HiSeq2000 using paired-end 100 bp reads. SOAPnuke was used to process the raw data, with reads discarded if the reads contained adapters or uncalled bases, had a mean Phred below 15, or lacked an exact constant-primer or identifier match. COPE v1.2.5 was used to merge the high-quality paired reads, and each unique nucleotide sequence was defined as a clonotype. Clonotypes were aligned to IMGT TRBV, TRBD and TRBJ reference segments using MiTCR v1.1. Analysis was restricted to V-J combinations with a frequency above 0.0001, which covered roughly 99% of repertoires. A TCS score was defined as the ratio between F50 (clonal expansion) and ExV (chaos), using BLOSUM62-based TCRdist between CDR3 peptides within each V-J. Welch's t-statistics and random forest reduced roughly 540 V-J features to roughly 13, which were used in a naive Bayes classifier (R e1071). No statistical method was used to set the sample size in advance, and investigators knew the group allocation. The paper reports TCR Vbeta CDR3 sequencing of some 140 peripheral blood samples: 43 ophthalmopathy, fewer than 85 hyperthyroidism and 17 progressor patients.

The sequence derives from a woman aged 30 to 39 with Graves disease. Donor details come from another sample of the same person, matched by shared clones. The specimen was peripheral blood mononuclear cells (PBMCs), collected at new diagnosis, from a patient treated with antithyroid drugs. The sequence joins TRBV3-1 to TRBJ2-1; TRBD2 aligns with 7 central bases. The CDR3 region: CASSGFGGSVNEQFF. The nucleotide sequence is given as TGTGCCAGCAGCGGATTTGGCGGGAGCGTCAATGAGCAGTTCTTC.